The 15 T cell receptor beta chains below all came from one sample that was sequenced in a study of T-cell memory formation after mild COVID-19. TCRdb passed the 5' RACE reads through MiXCR, listing each CDR3 protein once. The data contain around 300,000 distinct CDR3 sequences, about 13% of them singletons. The material sequenced was PBMCs or a T cell subset sorted from them (not recorded which). The receptors shown here come from a man aged 18 to 29 who had mild COVID-19 (a few samples of this study predate the infection). Cell type and time point are not known.

This chain joins TRBV6-5 and TRBJ2-1, with TRBD2 as a possible D gene (7 bases). The CDR3 extends over 15 amino acids. Germline V gene data show CDR1 as MNHEY and CDR2 as SVGAGI. The V end lost 0 bases, the J end lost 9 bases, and 15 bases lay between the germline ends. CDR3 nucleotides: TGTGCCAGCAGTTACTCGATCGGGGGGCGGCGTGAGCAGTTCTTC. Translation: CASSYSIGGRREQFF.

The chain employs TRBV20-1 and TRBJ2-1, with D unresolved. From germline, CDR1 is DFQATT and CDR2 SNEGSKA (reference sequence). The CDR3 has 13 amino acids. V was cut by 4 bases and J by 7 bases, with 14 bases left in between. The CDR3 region has the DNA TGCAGTGCTACCCCCGGCCTTTCGAATGAGCAGTTCTTC. Its translation: CSATPGLSNEQFF.

This clonotype came up a few times. The chain employs TRBV14 and TRBJ2-3; D might be TRBD1 (5 bases). V dropped 3 bases and J dropped 0 bases, with 10 bases sitting between them. CDR1 and CDR2 (germline): SGHDN, FVKESK. This CDR3 spans 15 amino acids. The chain's CDR3 is CASSHRAHSTDTQYF. As DNA, the CDR3 is TGTGCCAGCAGCCACAGGGCCCACAGCACAGATACGCAGTATTTT.

This clonotype was counted only a few times. This chain uses TRBV7-9 with TRBJ2-1; 7 bases fit TRBD1. The V and J ends lost 5 bases and 4 bases, in that order; junction bases with no gene match: 8. CDR3 size: 15 residues. CDR1 and CDR2 (germline): SEHNR, FQNEAQ (reference sequence). As DNA, the CDR3 is TGTGCCAGCAGCCTGGGACAGCCAGGGTACAATGAGCAGTTCTTC. It codes for CASSLGQPGYNEQFF.

This clonotype was detected many times. V is TRBV4-3 and J is TRBJ2-7, with a tentative D call TRBD2 (5 bases). This CDR3 spans 14 amino acids. V was shortened by 4 bases and J by 2 bases, with 12 bases between the two germline ends. Germline assignment: CDR1 LGHNA and CDR2 YSLEER. The chain's CDR3 is CASSPEGVAYEQYF. The CDR3 region has the DNA TGCGCCAGCAGCCCTGAGGGCGTTGCCTACGAGCAGTACTTC.

The J gene is TRBJ2-6, the V gene TRBV5-1, with 8 bases fitting TRBD2. CDR3 length: 17 amino acids. Trimming removed 0 bases from V and 5 bases from J; junction bases left unmatched: 7. Germline V gene data show CDR1 as SGHRS and CDR2 as YFSETQ. CDR3 amino acids: CASSLAGGRTWANVLTF. CDR3 in DNA: TGCGCCAGCAGCTTGGCGGGGGGGCGTACTTGGGCCAACGTCCTGACTTTC. Drawing the rest from reference TRBV5-1 and TRBJ2-6, the complete variable domain is KAGVTQTPRYLIKTRGQQVTLSCSPISGHRSVSWYQQTPGQGLQFLFEYFSETQRNKGNFPGRFSGRQFSNSRSEMNVSTLELGDSALYLCASSLAGGRTWANVLTFGAGSRLTVL.

A few counts support this clonotype. This chain uses TRBV14 with TRBJ2-1, with 8 bases fitting TRBD1. The germline gives CDR1 SGHDN, CDR2 FVKESK. V dropped 4 bases and J dropped 8; count of bases not matched to a gene: 7. The CDR3 extends over 14 amino acids. In DNA, the CDR3 is TGTGCCAGCAGCCGACGGACAGGGCGGGATGAGCAGTTCTTC. Translation gives CASSRRTGRDEQFF.

This clonotype has only a few counts. The chain employs TRBV6-6 and TRBJ2-1; 13 bases map to TRBD2. Unmatched junction bases numbered 6, after V lost 2 bases and J lost 8 bases. The CDR3 spans 16 residues. Germline V gene data show CDR1 as MNHNY and CDR2 as SVGAGI (reference sequence). The DNA of the CDR3 is TGTGCCAGCAGTTACCCCACTAGCGGGGGGGCCCATGAGCAGTTCTTC. Its protein product is CASSYPTSGGAHEQFF.

This clonotype showed up many times. The gene calls are TRBV12-3 or TRBV12-4 and TRBJ2-7, with TRBD2 matching over 14 bases. Unmatched junction bases numbered 7, after V lost 4 bases and J lost 8 bases. The CDR3 is 15 amino acids. The CDR3 loop reads CASSSSGLAGVQQYF. The CDR3 DNA sequence: TGTGCCAGCAGTTCCTCGGGACTAGCGGGGGTTCAGCAGTACTTC.

This clonotype was seen repeatedly, ten times or more. The genes are TRBV29-1 and TRBJ2-1; D is ambiguous. With 4 bases removed from V and 0 bases from J, the gap between germline ends came to 10 bases. The CDR3 has 14 amino acids. CDR1 is SQVTM and CDR2 is ANQGSEA in the germline V gene. CDR3 bases: TGCAGCGTTGTCGACACGAGCTCCTACAATGAGCAGTTCTTC. Amino acid sequence: CSVVDTSSYNEQFF.

V is TRBV20-1 and J is TRBJ2-1, with D perhaps TRBD2 (7 bases). Germline CDR1 is DFQATT and CDR2 is SNEGSKA (reference sequence). The CDR3 is 15 amino acids. Trimming took 3 bases from V and 5 from J, leaving 17 bases between them. The CDR3 DNA follows: TGCAGTGCTAGTAGGGGGGGCGCCCAGGACAATGAGCAGTTCTTC. The encoded protein is CSASRGGAQDNEQFF.

This chain connects TRBV20-1 to TRBJ2-1; tentatively, D is TRBD2 (6 bases). Germline V gene data show CDR1 as DFQATT and CDR2 as SNEGSKA (reference sequence). V was cut by 0 bases and J by 4 bases, with 10 bases left in between. CDR3 length equals 14 residues. The CDR3 region is CSARDGRGYNEQFF. The CDR3 DNA is TGCAGTGCTAGAGATGGGCGGGGATACAATGAGCAGTTCTTC.

The chain joins TRBV25-1 to TRBJ2-7, with D perhaps matching TRBD2 (6 bases). Trimming stripped 6 bases from V and 12 bases from J, with 15 bases between. CDR1 MGHDK and CDR2 SYGVNS come from the germline V gene. The CDR3 has 11 residues. CDR3 sequence reads: CASSANGGLYV. The CDR3 nucleotides read TGTGCCAGCAGCGCCAATGGGGGGTTGTACGTC.

Comment on this clonotype: The junction shows a germline mismatch at one end, possibly a read error. The chain's CDR3 is CASSLAAAGGGTDTQYF. DNA of the CDR3: TGTGCCAGCAGCCTAGCAGCTGCGGGGGGGGGCACAGATACGCAGTATTTT. V usage is TRBV7-2 and J usage is TRBJ2-3, with 9 bases matching TRBD2. The CDR3 extends over 17 amino acids. In germline, CDR1 is SGHTA, CDR2 FQGNSA.

The V gene is TRBV20-1, the J gene TRBJ2-7; unclear D gene. This CDR3 comprises 13 residues. Germline V lookup: CDR1 DFQATT, CDR2 SNEGSKA (reference sequence). Trimming left V 0 bases short and J 0 bases short, with 6 bases between. The CDR3 region is CSARDTASYEQYF. CDR3 DNA: TGCAGTGCTAGAGATACAGCCTCCTACGAGCAGTACTTC.